The sequence of this T cell receptor (beta chain) was determined in a study of cytomegalovirus exposure and HLA in healthy donors. The wider study: Earlier findings included 100 million to 130 million unique TCR beta sequences obtained from 150 million to 200 million T cells. Study results and limitations: A likely sequencing artifact accounted for one observed cluster of highly shared sequence variants.

This clone came up a few times. What it binds is unknown. The PCR employed 60 Vbeta primers together with 13 Jbeta primers. Using immunoSEQ multiplex PCR, the repertoire was profiled, and TCRdb retains in-frame clones only, with some absent. Of around 210,000 clones in the sample, around four fifths are singletons; the top ten hold about 0.5%. As for the donors, each was a healthy bone marrow donor. V dropped 0 bases and J dropped 3; count of bases not matched to a gene: 3. This CDR3 has 16 amino acids. Germline values: CDR1 MNHEY, CDR2 SMNVEV (reference sequence). This receptor was obtained from a boy younger than 18 in good health and CMV-seronegative. The sequenced material came from PBMCs. The V and J genes are TRBV27 and TRBJ2-1, with 9 bases matching TRBD2. CDR3 sequence: CASSLSRLAVYNEQFF. DNA of the CDR3: TGTGCCAGCAGTTTATCCCGACTAGCGGTCTACAATGAGCAGTTCTTC.